This entry describes one T cell receptor beta chain. Its antigen remains unknown. Patients included in sequencing had previously demonstrated CD8+CD57+ cell expansion by flow cytometry. Prior therapy had not been administered to any patient at the time of blood sampling. This sample is drawn from a study of CD8+CD57+ T cells in acquired aplastic anemia. Whole-study findings and limits: Approximately 27 CD8+ CDR3 sequences occurred in both the patients and the controls.

Genomic DNA served as template for TCR beta VDJ and CDR3 profiling. A single record per CDR3 protein comes from TCRdb applying MiXCR to the reads. The sample lists just over 450,000 distinct CDR3 sequences, approximately 32% occurring once. V lost 6 bases and J lost 9, with 12 bases in between. CDR3 size: 13 residues. Sequenced sample: sorted CD4+, CD8+, or CD8+CD57+ T cells (not recorded which) from PBMCs. This TCR was recovered from a human donor with aplastic anemia. The chain uses TRBV12-3 or TRBV12-4 and TRBJ1-6, with D possibly being TRBD1 (6 bases). CDR3 residues: CASSNREGSPLHF. DNA of the CDR3: TGTGCCAGCAGCAACAGGGAGGGTTCACCCCTCCACTTT.